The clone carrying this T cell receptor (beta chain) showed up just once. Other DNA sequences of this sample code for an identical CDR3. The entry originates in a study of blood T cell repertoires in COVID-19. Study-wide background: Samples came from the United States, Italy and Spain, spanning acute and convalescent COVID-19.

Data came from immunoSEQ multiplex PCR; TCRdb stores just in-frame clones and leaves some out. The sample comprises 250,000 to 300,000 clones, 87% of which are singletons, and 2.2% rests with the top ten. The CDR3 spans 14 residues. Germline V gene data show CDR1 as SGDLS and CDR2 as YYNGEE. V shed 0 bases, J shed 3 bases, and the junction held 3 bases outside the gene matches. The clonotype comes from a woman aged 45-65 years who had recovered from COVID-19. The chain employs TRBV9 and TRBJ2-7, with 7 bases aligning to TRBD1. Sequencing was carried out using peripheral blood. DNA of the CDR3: TGTGCCAGCAGCGTAGGGGGACAGAGCTACGAGCAGTACTTC. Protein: CASSVGGQSYEQYF.